These 20 T cell receptor beta chains share one sample of origin, sequenced in a study of cytomegalovirus exposure and HLA in healthy donors. The PCR employed 60 Vbeta primers together with 13 Jbeta primers. Measured with immunoSEQ multiplex PCR; TCRdb has only the in-frame clones, and not every one. The sample carries 150,000 to 180,000 clones, about 74% recorded once. Source material: PBMCs. The receptors stem from a woman in her 40s in good health and CMV-seronegative.

This clone was recorded once. This chain connects TRBV9 to TRBJ2-5; perhaps TRBD2 as D (5 bases). V was trimmed by 4 bases and J by 2 bases, leaving 12 bases between them. Germline assignment: CDR1 SGDLS and CDR2 YYNGEE. The CDR3 spans 14 residues. The CDR3 sequence is CASSSRSGQETQYF. The CDR3 nucleotides are TGTGCCAGCAGCAGTCGCAGCGGTCAAGAGACCCAGTACTTC.

The CDR3 DNA reads TGTGCCAGCTCCGGGACAGGGGCACACGAGCAGTACTTC. As protein: CASSGTGAHEQYF. This chain connects TRBV2 to TRBJ2-5; the match to TRBD1 covers 10 bases. The J call may be incorrect, as the DNA end agrees better with TRBJ2-7. Germline assignment: CDR1 SNHLY and CDR2 FYNNEI. The CDR3 runs 13 residues.

This clone was detected a few times. The gene calls are TRBV6-4 and TRBJ2-1, with 13 bases lining up with TRBD2. Looked up from germline, CDR1 is MRHNA and CDR2 is SNTAGT. The CDR3 has 15 amino acids. V lost 6 bases and J lost 7; bases outside the gene matches: 6. The DNA of the CDR3 is TGTGCCAGCAGCGCCGGGACTAGCGGGATGAATGAGCAGTTCTTC. Amino acid sequence: CASSAGTSGMNEQFF.

The chain has TRBV4-1 and TRBJ2-7; 10 bases agree with TRBD2. CDR3 length equals 18 residues. Unmatched junction bases numbered 10, after V lost 0 bases and J lost 2 bases. Germline V gene sequence: CDR1 MGHRA, CDR2 YSYEKL. In DNA, the CDR3 is TGCGCCAGCAGCCAAGATCCTAGCGGGAGACTTTTTACCTACGAGCAGTACTTC. Its translation is CASSQDPSGRLFTYEQYF.

V is TRBV5-1 and J is TRBJ2-3; possible D gene TRBD2, 6 bases. The CDR3 covers 14 residues. CDR1 SGHRS and CDR2 YFSETQ come from the germline V gene. V lost 3 bases and J lost 1, with 9 bases in between. The CDR3 spells CASSSASGTDTQYF. CDR3 nucleotides: TGCGCCAGCAGCTCGGCTAGCGGCACAGATACGCAGTATTTT.

The chain is built from TRBV7-9 and TRBJ2-1, with TRBD2 identical over 8 bases. Germline V CDR1 and CDR2: SEHNR, FQNEAQ (reference sequence). The CDR3 is 15 amino acids. The V segment lost 5 bases and the J segment 6 bases; nucleotides outside the gene matches: 9. The CDR3 DNA follows: TGTGCCAGCAGCCCCCGGACTAGCAGGGGCAATGAGCAGTTCTTC. This sequence encodes CASSPRTSRGNEQFF.

The rearrangement uses TRBV5-4 and TRBJ1-4, with 7 positions matching TRBD1. V lost 4 bases to trimming and J lost 8 bases; unmatched junction nucleotides: 11. Germline CDR1 reads SGHNT; CDR2 reads YYREEE (reference sequence). The CDR3 length is 15 residues. The CDR3 region is CASSQQTGTSEKLFF. The CDR3 DNA reads as TGTGCCAGCAGCCAACAGACAGGGACGTCCGAAAAACTGTTTTTT.

The V gene is TRBV5-3, the J gene TRBJ1-2; 9 nucleotides agree with TRBD1. TRBV5-3 has ORF status, its function being uncertain. The CDR3 covers 14 residues. The ends lost 2 bases at V and 9 bases at J; junction bases unmatched: 8. CDR3 sequence: CARSFRGQGLRYTF. CDR3 nucleotide sequence: TGTGCCAGAAGCTTTAGGGGACAGGGCTTGCGCTACACCTTC.

This clone was found a few times. At the DNA level, this CDR3 is encoded by other sequences in the same sample as well. The V gene is TRBV15, the J gene TRBJ2-7, with TRBD1 matching over 7 bases. The CDR3 runs 13 residues. With V trimmed by 3 bases and J by 1 base, 0 bases remained unmatched. Germline V lookup: CDR1 LNHNV, CDR2 YYDKDF (reference sequence). CDR3 sequence: CATSRDRSYEQYF. The CDR3 DNA reads as TGTGCCACCAGCAGGGACAGGTCCTACGAGCAGTACTTC.

The V and J genes are TRBV7-2 and TRBJ1-1; D perhaps matches TRBD1 (6 bases). The CDR3 is 13 residues long. CDR1 and CDR2 from the germline V gene are SGHTA and FQGNSA. Deletions cut 6 bases from V and 9 bases from J, with 17 bases between. In nucleotides, the CDR3 is TGTGCCAGCAGTTTCCCGGACAGACCCAAAGCTTTCTTT. Its protein is CASSFPDRPKAFF.

The CDR3 DNA follows: TGTGCCAGCAACCTAAAGGTACAGGGTCAGTACTTC. It codes for CASNLKVQGQYF. The chain is built from TRBV2 and TRBJ2-7; TRBD1 might be the D (6 bases). Germline lookup yields CDR1 SNHLY and CDR2 FYNNEI. The CDR3 sequence is 12 residues long. V was shortened by 7 bases and J by 10 bases, with 17 bases between the two germline ends.

This CDR3 is CASSVQSWGQNTGELFF. The CDR3 DNA sequence: TGCGCCAGCAGCGTCCAATCCTGGGGACAGAACACCGGGGAGCTGTTTTTT. The chain recombines TRBV5-1 with TRBJ2-2, with TRBD1 as a possible D gene (6 bases). Trimming shortened V by 4 bases and J by 1 base, and 17 bases separated the two germline ends. The CDR3 consists of 17 residues. CDR1 and CDR2 (germline): SGHRS, YFSETQ. The variable domain in full, completed from reference TRBV5-1 and TRBJ2-2, reads KAGVTQTPRYLIKTRGQQVTLSCSPISGHRSVSWYQQTPGQGLQFLFEYFSETQRNKGNFPGRFSGRQFSNSRSEMNVSTLELGDSALYLCASSVQSWGQNTGELFFGEGSRLTVL.

This sequence joins TRBV2 and TRBJ1-5; 9 nucleotides align to TRBD1. CDR1 and CDR2 (germline): SNHLY, FYNNEI. This CDR3 is 17 amino acids long. Trimming removed 8 bases from V and 1 base from J; junction bases left unmatched: 12. The DNA of the CDR3 is TGTGCCAGCGGCGGACAGGGGCTGTCGGGGAGCAATCAGCCCCAGCATTTT. It specifies CASGGQGLSGSNQPQHF.

The chain employs TRBV10-3 and TRBJ2-7, with 9 bases fitting TRBD2. Germline lookup yields CDR1 ENHRY and CDR2 SYGVKD. The CDR3 is 15 residues long. The trim removed 6 bases at V and 5 bases at J, leaving 11 bases unmatched. The CDR3 loop is CAIRIAGEGTDEQYF. The CDR3 nucleotides read TGTGCCATCAGAATAGCGGGAGAGGGTACTGACGAGCAGTACTTC.

The chain uses TRBV4-1 and TRBJ2-7; possible D gene TRBD1, 5 bases. V lost 3 bases and J lost 0, with 12 bases in between. CDR1 and CDR2 from the germline V gene are MGHRA and YSYEKL. CDR3 length: 15 amino acids. CDR3 sequence: CASSQGQGSSYEQYF. As DNA, the CDR3 is TGCGCCAGCAGCCAGGGTCAGGGCAGCTCCTACGAGCAGTACTTC.

This clone has just a few counts. The genes are TRBV5-1 and TRBJ2-1, with TRBD2 matching over 9 bases. V shed 1 base and J 8 bases; nucleotides not matched to a gene: 13. Per the germline V gene, CDR1 is SGHRS and CDR2 is YFSETQ. The CDR3 covers 17 residues. The CDR3 bases are TGCGCCAGCAGCTTGCGACTGACTAGCGGTGGTGTGGATGAGCAGTTCTTC. Translation: CASSLRLTSGGVDEQFF.

The genes are TRBV10-2 and TRBJ2-5, with 7 bases fitting TRBD1. This CDR3 is built from 12 residues. Germline CDR1 WSHSY, CDR2 SAAADI. Trimming at V came to 8 bases and at J to 5 bases, leaving 5 bases not matched to a gene. CDR3 sequence (DNA): TGCGCCAGCCAACAGGGGTCCGAGACCCAGTACTTC. Translating gives CASQQGSETQYF.

CDR3 in amino acids: CASSLTGGRTTF. The CDR3 bases are TGTGCCAGCAGTTTGACAGGGGGGAGGACCACCTTC. The V and J genes are TRBV2 and TRBJ1-2; 9 nucleotides match TRBD1. This CDR3 has 12 residues. V was clipped by 5 bases and J by 13 bases; unmatched bases: 8. Germline CDR1 is SNHLY and CDR2 is FYNNEI. The whole variable domain, remainder taken from reference TRBV2 and TRBJ1-2, is EPEVTQTPSHQVTQMGQEVILRCVPISNHLYFYWYRQILGQKVEFLVSFYNNEISEKSEIFDDQFSVERPDGSNFTLKIRSTKLEDSAMYFCASSLTGGRTTFGSGTRLTVV.

This chain joins TRBV6-5 and TRBJ2-1, with D unresolved. This CDR3 comprises 14 residues. Germline CDR1 is MNHEY and CDR2 is SVGAGI. V gave up 9 bases and J gave up 5 bases, with 17 bases separating them. This CDR3 is CASSKVGPNNEQFF. The CDR3, as DNA: TGTGCCAGTAGCAAGGTGGGTCCAAACAATGAGCAGTTCTTC.

The genes are TRBV28 and TRBJ2-3; no definite D call. This CDR3 is built from 13 residues. V lost 4 bases to trimming and J lost 2 bases, with 7 bases between them. Per the germline V gene, CDR1 is MDHEN and CDR2 is SYDVKM. The DNA of the CDR3 is TGTGCCAGCAGTTCGAGAAACACAGATACGCAGTATTTT. Protein sequence: CASSSRNTDTQYF.